Below are 18 T cell receptor beta chains sequenced from a single sample in a study of breast tumors, draining lymph nodes, adjacent tissues. A single record per CDR3 protein comes from TCRdb applying MiXCR to the multiplex PCR reads. The table records 9,000 to 15,000 distinct CDR3 sequences, 35% to 40% of them present only once. Material for sequencing was breast tumor tissue. The receptors here all came from a female donor with breast cancer. Some clones in this sample may be carry-over from other donors' samples.

This clonotype was recorded once. The genes are TRBV6-6 and TRBJ2-5; 7 bases match TRBD2. Germline trimming cut 6 bases from V and 6 bases from J; bases unmatched to any gene: 13. CDR3 size: 15 residues. In germline, CDR1 is MNHNY, CDR2 SVGAGI (reference sequence). Here the CDR3 reads CASRERGGAVKTQYF. The DNA of the CDR3 is TGTGCCAGCAGGGAACGGGGAGGGGCGGTAAAGACCCAGTACTTC.

This clonotype was detected ten times or more. The gene calls are TRBV5-6 and TRBJ2-3; either TRBD1 or TRBD2 may fit D (5 bases each). V was cut by 4 bases and J by 4 bases, with 19 bases left in between. CDR1 is SGHDT, CDR2 YYEEEE, per germline. The CDR3 length is 16 residues. DNA of the CDR3: TGTGCCAGCAGCCTCCTTTCTAGAGTGGGGGCAGATACGCAGTATTTT. Translation gives CASSLLSRVGADTQYF.

The table lists this clonotype with many counts. The chain combines TRBV29-1 with TRBJ2-5; D is possibly TRBD2 (6 bases). The CDR3 contains 14 residues. In germline, CDR1 is SQVTM, CDR2 ANQGSEA. With 3 bases removed from V and 4 bases from J, the gap between germline ends came to 15 bases. CDR3 protein: CSVDGGVNGETQYF. Written as DNA, the CDR3 is TGCAGCGTTGATGGCGGGGTAAATGGAGAGACCCAGTACTTC.

This clonotype was recorded once. CDR3 DNA: TGCGCCAGCAGTGCCGGACAGGGCAGGGGTGAGCAGTTCTTC. Amino acid sequence: CASSAGQGRGEQFF. The chain employs TRBV10-1 and TRBJ2-1, with 8 nucleotides matching TRBD1. V trimming: 4 bases; J trimming: 9 bases; junction bases outside the gene matches: 8. From germline, CDR1 is WNHNN and CDR2 SYGVQD (reference sequence). CDR3 length: 14 residues.

This clonotype was recorded at least ten times. The CDR3 loop is CASTGTDNNEQFF. The CDR3 region has the DNA TGTGCCAGCACCGGGACAGATAACAATGAGCAGTTCTTC. The gene calls are TRBV6-1 and TRBJ2-1; 7 bases map to TRBD1. The CDR3 spans 13 residues. Germline CDR1 is MNHNS and CDR2 is SASEGT. Germline trimming cut 7 bases from V and 5 bases from J; bases unmatched to any gene: 5.

This clonotype was counted many times. The gene calls are TRBV5-8 and TRBJ2-1; the D is unclear. Trimming stripped 0 bases from V and 3 bases from J, with 7 bases between. This CDR3 comprises 14 residues. Germline V lookup: CDR1 SGHTS, CDR2 YDEGEE. CDR3 protein: CASSLEGFYNEQFF. The CDR3 DNA reads TGTGCCAGCAGCTTGGAAGGGTTCTACAATGAGCAGTTCTTC.

By proportion, this clonotype is medium-sized. The chain couples TRBV20-1 to TRBJ1-2; possible D gene TRBD1, 5 bases. CDR3 length equals 12 residues. V shed 1 base and J shed 7 bases, with 10 bases lying between them. CDR1 and CDR2 from the germline V gene are DFQATT and SNEGSKA (reference sequence). The CDR3 DNA reads TGCAGTGCTAGAGGGGGCTCGGGTGGCTACACCTTC. Its protein product is CSARGGSGGYTF.

This chain links TRBV9 with TRBJ1-1; possible D gene TRBD1, 6 bases. CDR1 and CDR2 (germline): SGDLS, YYNGEE. The V gene lost 7 bases and the J gene lost 7 bases, with 23 bases spanning the gap. The CDR3 extends over 15 amino acids. The CDR3 region is CASAKGEGSLGEAFF. Written as DNA, the CDR3 is TGTGCCAGCGCCAAGGGGGAGGGTTCTTTGGGTGAAGCTTTCTTT.

This clonotype was counted many times. V is TRBV19 and J is TRBJ2-3, with 11 positions matching TRBD2. Germline trimming cut 4 bases from V and 1 base from J; bases unmatched to any gene: 4. CDR1 is LNHDA, CDR2 SQIVND, per germline (reference sequence). CDR3 length: 16 amino acids. CDR3 residues: CASSSSGGAGTDTQYF. The CDR3, as DNA: TGTGCCAGTAGTAGTAGCGGGGGGGCCGGCACAGATACGCAGTATTTT.

V and J are TRBV18 and TRBJ1-4, with D possibly TRBD1 on 5 matching bases. Germline V CDR1 and CDR2: KGHSH, LQKENI. V lost 4 bases and J lost 6, with 9 bases in between. The CDR3 has 13 residues. CDR3 bases: TGTGCCAGCTCACTAGACAGTTATGAAAAACTGTTTTTT. Protein product: CASSLDSYEKLFF.

In this sample, this clonotype turned up many times. The rearrangement joins TRBV2 to TRBJ2-1, with a weak D call TRBD2 (5 bases). The CDR3 is 12 amino acids. Trimming cost V 10 bases and J 3 bases, with 10 bases left between them. The germline V gene has CDR1 SNHLY and CDR2 FYNNEI. The CDR3 reads CATRRDYNEQFF. The CDR3 nucleotides are TGTGCCACCCGCCGGGACTACAATGAGCAGTTCTTC.

This clonotype appeared a single time. The junction shows a germline mismatch at one end, possibly a read error. The chain employs TRBV20-1 and TRBJ1-5; 7 bases align to TRBD1. CDR1 is DFQATT, CDR2 SNEGSKA, per germline (reference sequence). The length of the CDR3 is 17 residues. The CDR3 loop is CSARPRALQGRNRPQHF. CDR3 bases: TGCAGTGCTAGACCCCGAGCCTTACAGGGGCGCAATCGGCCCCAGCATTTT.

The chain joins TRBV7-9 to TRBJ1-4; the match to TRBD1 covers 7 bases. This CDR3 has 13 residues. J was trimmed by 8 bases and V by 5 bases; bases with no gene match: 5. The germline V gene has CDR1 SEHNR and CDR2 FQNEAQ (reference sequence). In DNA form, the CDR3 reads TGTGCCAGCAGCAGACAGGGCGGCGAAAAACTGTTTTTT. Amino acid sequence: CASSRQGGEKLFF.

This clonotype has ten or more counts. This chain connects TRBV19 to TRBJ2-1; D is possibly TRBD1 (6 bases). V shed 3 bases and J shed 4 bases, with 16 bases lying between them. The CDR3 is 16 amino acids. Per germline, CDR1 LNHDA and CDR2 SQIVND (reference sequence). The CDR3 here is CASSIRPGHAYNEQFF. Written as DNA, the CDR3 is TGTGCCAGTAGTATCCGCCCGGGACACGCTTACAATGAGCAGTTCTTC.

There are many counts of this clonotype. This chain joins TRBV19 and TRBJ2-1; D perhaps matches TRBD2 (5 bases). The germline V gene has CDR1 LNHDA and CDR2 SQIVND (reference sequence). The CDR3 is 14 amino acids. The V and J ends lost 6 bases and 2 bases respectively, with 11 bases between them. CDR3: CASSQEVPYNEQFF. Here the CDR3 DNA reads TGTGCCAGTAGCCAGGAGGTCCCCTACAATGAGCAGTTCTTC.

This sequence joins TRBV25-1 and TRBJ2-3; tentative D call: TRBD2 (5 bases). CDR1 is MGHDK and CDR2 is SYGVNS in the germline V gene. With 4 bases removed from V and 0 bases from J, the gap between germline ends came to 17 bases. This CDR3 has 17 amino acids. The CDR3 here is CASSGRTGPTSTDTQYF. CDR3 in DNA: TGTGCCAGCAGTGGGAGGACTGGACCTACTAGCACAGATACGCAGTATTTT.

In this sample, this clonotype is medium-sized. V gene TRBV7-3 combines with J gene TRBJ2-5; 9 nucleotides align to TRBD2. Germline CDR1 reads SGHTA; CDR2 reads FQGTGA. The CDR3 covers 15 residues. J lost 5 bases, V lost 2 bases, and 6 bases had no gene match. Here the CDR3 DNA reads TGTGCCAGCAGCTTATCTAGCGGGATTTGGGAGACCCAGTACTTC. Amino acids: CASSLSSGIWETQYF.

As regards this clonotype: Germline and junction disagree at one end, which may indicate a read error. The chain uses TRBV7-6 and TRBJ2-7; 9 nucleotides line up with TRBD1. The CDR3 extends over 13 amino acids. The V gene's germline CDR1 is SGHVS and CDR2 FNYEAQ. The CDR3 DNA sequence: TGCGCCAGCAGCTGGGGACAGGGCTGCGAGCAGTACTTC. Encoded protein: CASSWGQGCEQYF. Filled out from reference TRBV7-6 and TRBJ2-7, the complete variable domain reads GAGVSQSPRYKVTKRGQDVALRCDPISGHVSLYWYRQALGQGPEFLTYFNYEAQQDKSGLPNDRFSAERPEGSISTLTIQRTEQRDSAMYRCASSWGQGCEQYFGPGTRLTVT.